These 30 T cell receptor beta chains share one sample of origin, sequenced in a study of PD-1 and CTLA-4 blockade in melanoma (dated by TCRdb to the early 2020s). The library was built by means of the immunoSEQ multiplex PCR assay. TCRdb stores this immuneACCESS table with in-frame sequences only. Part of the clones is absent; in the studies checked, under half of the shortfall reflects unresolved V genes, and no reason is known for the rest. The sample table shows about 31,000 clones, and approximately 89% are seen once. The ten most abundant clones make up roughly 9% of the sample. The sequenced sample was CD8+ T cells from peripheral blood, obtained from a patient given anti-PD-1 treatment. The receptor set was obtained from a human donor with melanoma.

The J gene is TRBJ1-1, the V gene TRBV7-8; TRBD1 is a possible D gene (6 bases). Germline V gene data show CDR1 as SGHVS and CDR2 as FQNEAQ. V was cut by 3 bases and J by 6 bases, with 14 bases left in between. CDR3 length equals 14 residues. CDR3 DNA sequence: TGTGCCAGCAGCTTCTGGGGGGGCTCGGCTGAAGCTTTCTTT. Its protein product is CASSFWGGSAEAFF.

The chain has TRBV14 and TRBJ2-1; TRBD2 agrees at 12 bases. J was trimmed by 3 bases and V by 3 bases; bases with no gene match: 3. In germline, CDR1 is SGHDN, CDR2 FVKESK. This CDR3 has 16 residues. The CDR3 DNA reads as TGTGCCAGCAGCCACCTACTAGCGGGAGGCTACAATGAGCAGTTCTTC. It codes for CASSHLLAGGYNEQFF.

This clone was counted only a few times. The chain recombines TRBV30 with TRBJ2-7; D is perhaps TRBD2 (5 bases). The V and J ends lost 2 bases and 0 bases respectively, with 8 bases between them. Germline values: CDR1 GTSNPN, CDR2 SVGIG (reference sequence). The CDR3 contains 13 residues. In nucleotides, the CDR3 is TGTGCCTGGAGTATGGAGGCCTCCTACGAGCAGTACTTC. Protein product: CAWSMEASYEQYF.

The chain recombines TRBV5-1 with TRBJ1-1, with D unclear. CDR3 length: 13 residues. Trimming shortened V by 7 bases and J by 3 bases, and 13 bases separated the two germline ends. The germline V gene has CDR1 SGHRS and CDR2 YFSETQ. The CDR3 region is CASGKQEDTEAFF. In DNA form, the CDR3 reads TGCGCCAGCGGAAAGCAGGAGGACACTGAAGCTTTCTTT.

The CDR3 region has the DNA TGTGCCAGTAGTTCCCGTGGGGTGGCCCAAGAGACCCAGTACTTC. Protein sequence: CASSSRGVAQETQYF. V gene TRBV19 combines with J gene TRBJ2-5; D uncertain. Germline loops: CDR1 LNHDA, CDR2 SQIVND (reference sequence). The CDR3 covers 15 residues. V was shortened by 5 bases and J by 1 base, with 14 bases between the two germline ends.

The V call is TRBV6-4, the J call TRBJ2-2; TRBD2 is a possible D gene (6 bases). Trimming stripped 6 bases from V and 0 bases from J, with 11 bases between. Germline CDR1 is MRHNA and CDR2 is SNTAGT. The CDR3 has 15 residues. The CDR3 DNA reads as TGTGCCAGCAGCCCGGGGGATACGAACACCGGGGAGCTGTTTTTT. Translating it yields CASSPGDTNTGELFF.

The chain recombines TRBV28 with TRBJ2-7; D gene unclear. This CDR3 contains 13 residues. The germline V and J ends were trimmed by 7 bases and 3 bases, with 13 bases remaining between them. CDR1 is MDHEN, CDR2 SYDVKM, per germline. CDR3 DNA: TGTGCCAGCACCCTTGGGGTCGACTACGAGCAGTACTTC. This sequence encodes CASTLGVDYEQYF.

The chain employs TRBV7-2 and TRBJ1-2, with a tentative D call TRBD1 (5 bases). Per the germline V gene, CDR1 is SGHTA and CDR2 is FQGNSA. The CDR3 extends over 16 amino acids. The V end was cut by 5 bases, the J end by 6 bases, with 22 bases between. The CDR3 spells CASSPFAGGDLHGYTF. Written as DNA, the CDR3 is TGTGCCAGCAGCCCCTTCGCGGGGGGAGATCTGCATGGCTACACCTTC.

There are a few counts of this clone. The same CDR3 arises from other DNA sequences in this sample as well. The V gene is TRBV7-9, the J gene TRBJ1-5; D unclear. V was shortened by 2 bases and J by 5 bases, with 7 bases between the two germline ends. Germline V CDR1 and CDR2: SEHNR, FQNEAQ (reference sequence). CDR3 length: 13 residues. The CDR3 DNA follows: TGTGCCAGCAGCTTAACCGGGGATCAGCCCCAGCATTTT. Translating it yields CASSLTGDQPQHF.

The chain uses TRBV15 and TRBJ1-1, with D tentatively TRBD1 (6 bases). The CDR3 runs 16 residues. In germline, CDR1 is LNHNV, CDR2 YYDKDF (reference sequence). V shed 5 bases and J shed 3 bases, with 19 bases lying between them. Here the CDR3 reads CATSSRRAGEDTEAFF. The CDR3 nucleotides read TGTGCCACCAGCTCTAGGAGGGCAGGGGAGGACACTGAAGCTTTCTTT.

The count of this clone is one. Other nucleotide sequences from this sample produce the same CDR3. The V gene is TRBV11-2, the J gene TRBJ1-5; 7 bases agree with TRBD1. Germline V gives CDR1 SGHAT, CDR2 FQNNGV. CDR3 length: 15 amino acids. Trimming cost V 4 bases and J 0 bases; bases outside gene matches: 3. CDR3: CASSSGTDSNQPQHF. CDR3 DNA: TGTGCCAGCAGCTCAGGGACAGATAGCAATCAGCCCCAGCATTTT.

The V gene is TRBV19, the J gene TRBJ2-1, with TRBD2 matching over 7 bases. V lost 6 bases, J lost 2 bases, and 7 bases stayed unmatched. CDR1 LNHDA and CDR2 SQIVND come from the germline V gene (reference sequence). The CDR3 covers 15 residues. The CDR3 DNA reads TGTGCCAGTAGACCAGCTAGCGGCCCCTACAATGAGCAGTTCTTC. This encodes CASRPASGPYNEQFF.

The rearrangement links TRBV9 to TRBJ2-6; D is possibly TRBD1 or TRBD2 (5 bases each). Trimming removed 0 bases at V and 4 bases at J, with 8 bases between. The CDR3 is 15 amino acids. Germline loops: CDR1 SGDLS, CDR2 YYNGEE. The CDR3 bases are TGTGCCAGCAGCGTAGAAGGGGACGGGGCCAACGTCCTGACTTTC. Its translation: CASSVEGDGANVLTF.

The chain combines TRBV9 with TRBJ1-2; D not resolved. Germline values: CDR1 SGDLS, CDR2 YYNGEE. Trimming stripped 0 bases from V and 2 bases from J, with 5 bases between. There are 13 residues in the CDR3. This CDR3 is CASSVDGNYGYTF. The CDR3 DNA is TGTGCCAGCAGCGTAGACGGGAACTATGGCTACACCTTC.

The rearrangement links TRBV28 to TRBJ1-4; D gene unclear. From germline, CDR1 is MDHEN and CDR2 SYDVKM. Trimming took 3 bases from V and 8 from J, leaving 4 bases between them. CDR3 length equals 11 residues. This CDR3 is CASSFDEKLFF. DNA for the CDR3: TGTGCCAGCAGTTTCGACGAAAAACTGTTTTTT.

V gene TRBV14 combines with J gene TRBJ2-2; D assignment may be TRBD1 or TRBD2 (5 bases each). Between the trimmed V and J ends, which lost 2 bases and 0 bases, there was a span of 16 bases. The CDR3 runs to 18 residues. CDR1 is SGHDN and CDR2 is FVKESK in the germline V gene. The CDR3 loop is CASSQSGTQLPNTGELFF. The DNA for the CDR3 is TGTGCCAGCAGCCAATCCGGGACCCAGCTACCGAACACCGGGGAGCTGTTTTTT.

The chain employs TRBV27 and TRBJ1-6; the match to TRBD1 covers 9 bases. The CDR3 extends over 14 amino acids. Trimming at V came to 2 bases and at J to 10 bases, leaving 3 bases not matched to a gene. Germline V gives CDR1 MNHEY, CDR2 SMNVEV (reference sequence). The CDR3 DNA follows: TGTGCCAGCAGTTTAGACAGGGGGTACTCACCCCTCCACTTT. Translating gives CASSLDRGYSPLHF.

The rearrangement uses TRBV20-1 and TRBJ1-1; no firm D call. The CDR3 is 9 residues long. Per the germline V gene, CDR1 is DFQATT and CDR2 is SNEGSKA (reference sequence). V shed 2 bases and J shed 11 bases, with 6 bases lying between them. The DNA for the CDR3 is TGCAGTGCTAGACGGTTTGCTTTCTTT. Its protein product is CSARRFAFF.

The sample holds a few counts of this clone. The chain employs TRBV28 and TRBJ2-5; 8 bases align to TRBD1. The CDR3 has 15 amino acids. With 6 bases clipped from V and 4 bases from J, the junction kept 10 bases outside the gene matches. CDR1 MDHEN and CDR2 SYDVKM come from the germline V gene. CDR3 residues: CASSPWQGAGETQYF. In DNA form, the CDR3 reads TGTGCCAGCAGCCCCTGGCAGGGGGCAGGAGAGACCCAGTACTTC.

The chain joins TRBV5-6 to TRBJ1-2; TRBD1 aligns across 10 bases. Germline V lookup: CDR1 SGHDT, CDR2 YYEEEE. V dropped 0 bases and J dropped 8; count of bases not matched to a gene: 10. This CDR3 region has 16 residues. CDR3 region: CASSLANSGTGAGYTF. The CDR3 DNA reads TGTGCCAGCAGCTTGGCCAATTCCGGGACAGGGGCCGGCTACACCTTC.

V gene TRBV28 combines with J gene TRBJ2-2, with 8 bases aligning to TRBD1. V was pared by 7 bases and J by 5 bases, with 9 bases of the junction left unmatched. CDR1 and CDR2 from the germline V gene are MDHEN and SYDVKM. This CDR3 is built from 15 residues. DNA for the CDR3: TGTGCCAGCACTCCCGGACAGGGTACAACCGGGGAGCTGTTTTTT. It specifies CASTPGQGTTGELFF.

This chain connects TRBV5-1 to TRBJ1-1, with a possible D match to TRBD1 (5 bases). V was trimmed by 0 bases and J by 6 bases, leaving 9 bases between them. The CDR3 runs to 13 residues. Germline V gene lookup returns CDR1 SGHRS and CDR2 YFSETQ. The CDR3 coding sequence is TGCGCCAGCAGCTTGGCCGGGACCGCTGAAGCTTTCTTT. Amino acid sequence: CASSLAGTAEAFF.

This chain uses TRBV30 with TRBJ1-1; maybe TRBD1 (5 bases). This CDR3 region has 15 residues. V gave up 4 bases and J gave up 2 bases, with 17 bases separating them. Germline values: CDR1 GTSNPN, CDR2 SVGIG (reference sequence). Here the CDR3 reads CAWNWGGELNTEAFF. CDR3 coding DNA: TGTGCCTGGAATTGGGGGGGGGAATTAAACACTGAAGCTTTCTTT.

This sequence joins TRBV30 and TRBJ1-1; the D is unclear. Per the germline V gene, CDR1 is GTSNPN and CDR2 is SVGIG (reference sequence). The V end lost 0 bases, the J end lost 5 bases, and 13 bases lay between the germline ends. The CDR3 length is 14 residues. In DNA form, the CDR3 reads TGTGCCTGGAGTGTGTTGGCCCGGAGGACTGAAGCTTTCTTT. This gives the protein CAWSVLARRTEAFF.

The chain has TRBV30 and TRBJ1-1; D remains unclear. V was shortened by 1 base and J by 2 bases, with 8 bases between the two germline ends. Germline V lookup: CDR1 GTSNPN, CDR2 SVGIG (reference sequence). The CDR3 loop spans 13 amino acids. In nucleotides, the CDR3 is TGTGCCTGGAGTGAGGGATTCAACACTGAAGCTTTCTTT. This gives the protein CAWSEGFNTEAFF.

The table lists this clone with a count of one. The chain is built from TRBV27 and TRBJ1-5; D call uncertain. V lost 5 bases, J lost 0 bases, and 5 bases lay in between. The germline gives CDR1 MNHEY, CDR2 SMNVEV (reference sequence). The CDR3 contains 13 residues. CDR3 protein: CASSLHSNQPQHF. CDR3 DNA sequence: TGTGCCAGCAGTCTTCATAGCAATCAGCCCCAGCATTTT.

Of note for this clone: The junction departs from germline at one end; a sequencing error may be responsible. In DNA form, the CDR3 reads TGTGCCAGTAGTCTAGACAGCTCTGGAAACACCATATATTTT. Its protein product is CASSLDSSGNTIYF. The chain combines TRBV19 with TRBJ1-3; maybe TRBD1 (5 bases). The CDR3 runs to 14 residues. Germline V lookup: CDR1 LNHDA, CDR2 SQIVND (reference sequence).

The CDR3 loop reads CASSYGDEQYF. For the CDR3, the DNA is TGTGCCAGCAGTTACGGAGACGAGCAGTACTTC. The chain couples TRBV6-2 or TRBV6-3 to TRBJ2-7, with D hard to call. CDR1 and CDR2 (germline): MNHEY, SVGEGT. The CDR3 is made up of 11 amino acids. V was clipped by 2 bases and J by 5 bases, with 4 bases between them.

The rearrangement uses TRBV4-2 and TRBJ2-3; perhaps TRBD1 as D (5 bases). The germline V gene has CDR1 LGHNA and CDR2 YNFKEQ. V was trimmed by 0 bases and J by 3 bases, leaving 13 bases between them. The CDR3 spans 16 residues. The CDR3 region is CASSQEGRSGTDTQYF. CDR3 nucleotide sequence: TGTGCCAGCAGCCAAGAGGGGCGGTCAGGGACAGATACGCAGTATTTT.

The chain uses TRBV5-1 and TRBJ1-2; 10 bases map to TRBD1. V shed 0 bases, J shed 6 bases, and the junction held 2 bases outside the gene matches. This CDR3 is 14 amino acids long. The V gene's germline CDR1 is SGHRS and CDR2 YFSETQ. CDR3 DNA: TGCGCCAGCAGCTTGGCCGGGACAGGGGATGGCTACACCTTC. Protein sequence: CASSLAGTGDGYTF.